What follows is one T cell receptor (beta chain) and its context. The data were taken from a study of cytomegalovirus exposure and HLA in healthy donors. Study background: Samples from HLA-typed donors yielded approximately 80 million unique TCRs in an early data release.

The primer mix had 60 Vbeta and 13 Jbeta primers. Assay used: immunoSEQ multiplex PCR; TCRdb lists only in-frame clones, some missing. The table has under 200,000 clones, approximately 75% seen once. V lost 8 bases and J lost 4; bases outside the gene matches: 9. Germline lookup yields CDR1 LNHDA and CDR2 SQIVND (reference sequence). The CDR3 has 14 amino acids. This chain uses TRBV19 with TRBJ1-1; 8 nucleotides match TRBD1. This receptor was obtained from a man between 45 and 60 years old in good health and CMV-seropositive. The sequenced material came from PBMCs. The CDR3 nucleotides read TGTGCCAGTCGTGTGGCAGGGGGCATCACTGAAGCTTTCTTT. Amino acid sequence: CASRVAGGITEAFF.